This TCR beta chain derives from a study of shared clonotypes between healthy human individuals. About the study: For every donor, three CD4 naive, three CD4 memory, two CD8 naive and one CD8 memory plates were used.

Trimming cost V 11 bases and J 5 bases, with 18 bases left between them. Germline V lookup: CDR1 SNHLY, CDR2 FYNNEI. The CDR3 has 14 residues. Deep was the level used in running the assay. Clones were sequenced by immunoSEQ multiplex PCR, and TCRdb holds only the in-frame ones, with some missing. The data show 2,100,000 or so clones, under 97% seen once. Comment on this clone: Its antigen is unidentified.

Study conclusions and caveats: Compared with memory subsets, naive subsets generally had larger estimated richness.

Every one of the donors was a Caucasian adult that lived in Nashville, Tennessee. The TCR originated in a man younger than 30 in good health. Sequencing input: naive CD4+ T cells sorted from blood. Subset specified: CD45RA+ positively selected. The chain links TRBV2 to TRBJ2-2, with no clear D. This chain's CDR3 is CAVRKISRTGELFF. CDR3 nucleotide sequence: TGTGCCGTTCGGAAGATAAGCAGGACCGGGGAGCTGTTTTTT.